Below, 30 T cell receptor beta chains from the same sample are listed, as sequenced in a study of beta chain features in type 1 diabetes. Their recognized antigens are unknown. Overall study results and limits: The study found moderately but significantly shorter TCRB CDR3s in all four CD4+ subsets of Type 1 diabetes patients.

What was sequenced were expressed TCRB transcripts, since all of the isolated RNA had been reverse transcribed. Clones were read by immunoSEQ multiplex PCR, and TCRdb kept only the in-frame ones, dropping some. Here the sample spans hundreds of thousands of clones, 13% being singletons. The specimen sequenced was naive CD4+ T cells from blood. The receptors originated from a man younger than 35 with type 1 diabetes.

This clone was recorded a few times. The chain carries TRBV9 and TRBJ2-5; 8 bases are shared with TRBD1. V lost 4 bases and J lost 4; bases outside the gene matches: 0. CDR3 length: 12 amino acids. Germline V gives CDR1 SGDLS, CDR2 YYNGEE. CDR3 amino acids: CASSTGGETQYF. In DNA, the CDR3 is TGTGCCAGCAGCACAGGGGGAGAGACCCAGTACTTC.

The V call is TRBV4-1, the J call TRBJ2-1; unclear D gene. V lost 1 base to trimming and J lost 8 bases, with 15 bases between them. Germline-derived CDR1 and CDR2 are MGHRA and YSYEKL. The CDR3 has 15 amino acids. This chain's CDR3 is CASSQGPPGRHEQFF. CDR3 nucleotide sequence: TGCGCCAGCAGCCAAGGACCGCCCGGCCGCCATGAGCAGTTCTTC.

The J gene is TRBJ1-1, the V gene TRBV6-5, with a tentative D call TRBD1 (6 bases). CDR1 is MNHEY and CDR2 is SVGAGI in the germline V gene. Trimming took off 0 bases at V and 10 bases at J, with 21 bases between the two ends. The CDR3 loop spans 16 amino acids. The CDR3 reads CASSYSLRGGLDGAFF. CDR3 nucleotide sequence: TGTGCCAGCAGTTACTCCCTAAGAGGGGGTCTCGATGGAGCTTTCTTT.

V usage is TRBV7-2 and J usage is TRBJ2-2; tentatively, D is TRBD1 or TRBD2 (5 bases each). This CDR3 contains 16 residues. V was pared by 2 bases and J by 0 bases, with 10 bases between. In germline, CDR1 is SGHTA, CDR2 FQGNSA. CDR3 nucleotide sequence: TGTGCCAGCAGCTTAACTTTGGGGGCGAACACCGGGGAGCTGTTTTTT. As protein: CASSLTLGANTGELFF. Together with reference TRBV7-2 and TRBJ2-2, the CDR3 gives the full variable domain: GAGVSQSPSNKVTEKGKDVELRCDPISGHTALYWYRQSLGQGLEFLIYFQGNSAPDKSGLPSDRFSAERTGGSVSTLTIQRTQQEDSAVYLCASSLTLGANTGELFFGEGSRLTVL.

This chain joins TRBV5-1 and TRBJ1-2, with a possible D match to TRBD1 (6 bases). This CDR3 region has 13 residues. In germline, CDR1 is SGHRS, CDR2 YFSETQ. V was shortened by 4 bases and J by 10 bases, with 17 bases between the two germline ends. CDR3 coding DNA: TGCGCCAGCAGCCCTAGCCGGGACAACGACTACACCTTC. This gives the protein CASSPSRDNDYTF.

This chain connects TRBV19 to TRBJ1-2; 7 positions match TRBD1. The CDR3 covers 13 residues. Germline assignment: CDR1 LNHDA and CDR2 SQIVND (reference sequence). V lost 9 bases, J lost 7 bases, and 11 bases stayed unmatched. The CDR3 region is CASRDRELSGYTF. CDR3 bases: TGTGCCAGCCGGGACAGAGAACTAAGTGGCTACACCTTC.

This clone turned up a few times. This chain uses TRBV7-9 with TRBJ2-7; D ambiguous. Trimming removed 5 bases from V and 4 bases from J, with 15 bases in between. The CDR3 is 14 residues long. Germline V gene lookup returns CDR1 SEHNR and CDR2 FQNEAQ (reference sequence). CDR3 bases: TGTGCCAGCAGCCTGGAGTCCGGTGGTTACGAGCAGTACTTC. The encoded protein is CASSLESGGYEQYF.

This clone has more than one count but fewer than ten. The chain combines TRBV6-5 with TRBJ1-4; 8 nucleotides line up with TRBD1. CDR1 is MNHEY, CDR2 SVGAGI, per germline. The CDR3 spans 16 residues. After removal of 0 bases from V and 4 bases from J, the junction contained 4 bases not matched to a gene. The CDR3 spells CASSYSPGQDNEKLFF. Here the CDR3 DNA reads TGTGCCAGCAGTTACTCTCCGGGACAGGATAATGAAAAACTGTTTTTT.

This chain connects TRBV7-2 to TRBJ1-5; 9 positions agree with TRBD1. V was pared by 1 base and J by 3 bases, with 4 bases of the junction left unmatched. The CDR3 runs 16 residues. Germline V gene data show CDR1 as SGHTA and CDR2 as FQGNSA. DNA of the CDR3: TGTGCCAGCAGCTTAGAGGGGACAGGGAACAATCAGCCCCAGCATTTT. Its translation is CASSLEGTGNNQPQHF.

This clone was counted only a few times. The rearrangement joins TRBV5-6 to TRBJ1-1; 8 bases are shared with TRBD1. J was trimmed by 3 bases and V by 4 bases; bases with no gene match: 8. CDR1 and CDR2 from the germline V gene are SGHDT and YYEEEE. There are 15 residues in the CDR3. The CDR3 loop reads CASSPWTGIHTEAFF. In DNA, the CDR3 is TGTGCCAGCAGCCCCTGGACAGGGATCCACACTGAAGCTTTCTTT.

This clone was detected only a few times. The gene calls are TRBV7-4 and TRBJ2-1; a possible D gene is TRBD1 (7 bases). Germline CDR1 is SGHVT and CDR2 is SQSDAQ. Trimming pared 5 bases from V and 7 bases from J, leaving 21 bases between. The CDR3 consists of 16 residues. This chain's CDR3 is CASSITGGTDINEQFF. The CDR3 DNA reads as TGTGCCAGCAGCATTACTGGAGGGACAGACATTAATGAGCAGTTCTTC.

This clone came up a few times. This rearrangement joins TRBV6-5 to TRBJ1-6; possible D gene TRBD1, 6 bases. Germline V gene sequence: CDR1 MNHEY, CDR2 SVGAGI. V gave up 6 bases and J gave up 7 bases, with 13 bases separating them. This CDR3 has 14 amino acids. CDR3 DNA sequence: TGTGCCAGCAGCATCCAGGGGAGAAATTCACCCCTCCACTTT. The encoded protein is CASSIQGRNSPLHF.

This chain uses TRBV14 with TRBJ1-3; D possibly corresponds to TRBD1 (5 bases). V was clipped by 4 bases and J by 0 bases, with 7 bases between them. CDR3 length: 14 amino acids. The germline CDR1 and CDR2 sequences are SGHDN and FVKESK. In DNA form, the CDR3 reads TGTGCCAGCAGCCGACAGACCTCTGGAAACACCATATATTTT. Its translation is CASSRQTSGNTIYF.

In this sample, this clone turned up a few times. The chain combines TRBV11-2 with TRBJ2-1; maybe TRBD2 (6 bases). Germline V lookup: CDR1 SGHAT, CDR2 FQNNGV. V was clipped by 4 bases and J by 0 bases, with 22 bases between them. There are 19 residues in the CDR3. In DNA, the CDR3 is TGTGCCAGCAGCTCCTTAAGGGATGCGGGGCAGAGCTCCTACAATGAGCAGTTCTTC. Translating gives CASSSLRDAGQSSYNEQFF.

This clone was seen only a few times. The chain recombines TRBV29-1 with TRBJ1-1; D is possibly TRBD1 (6 bases). V was cut by 7 bases and J by 0 bases, with 15 bases left in between. CDR3 size: 14 residues. Germline CDR1 SQVTM, CDR2 ANQGSEA. This chain's CDR3 is CSGRQAVMNTEAFF. The CDR3 coding sequence is TGCAGCGGGCGACAGGCAGTTATGAACACTGAAGCTTTCTTT.

This rearrangement joins TRBV30 to TRBJ1-1; D perhaps matches TRBD1 (6 bases). The CDR3 is 16 residues long. The ends were cut back, 0 bases at V and 1 base at J, with 15 bases in the middle. Germline CDR1 reads GTSNPN; CDR2 reads SVGIG (reference sequence). DNA of the CDR3: TGTGCCTGGAGTGTAGGGGGAGGGATAGGGAACACTGAAGCTTTCTTT. Translation: CAWSVGGGIGNTEAFF.

Regarding this clone: The sample has other DNA sequences that encode this CDR3 too. The V call is TRBV9, the J call TRBJ2-3; D gene uncertain. Germline CDR1 SGDLS, CDR2 YYNGEE. V lost 0 bases, J lost 0 bases, and 2 bases lay in between. This CDR3 contains 13 residues. The CDR3 region is CASSVVSTDTQYF. DNA of the CDR3: TGTGCCAGCAGCGTAGTGAGCACAGATACGCAGTATTTT. The full variable domain, in which reference TRBV9 and TRBJ2-3 provide the parts outside the CDR3, is DSGVTQTPKHLITATGQRVTLRCSPRSGDLSVYWYQQSLDQGLQFLIQYYNGEERAKGNILERFSAQQFPDLHSELNLSSLELGDSALYFCASSVVSTDTQYFGPGTRLTVL.

CDR3 in DNA: TGTGCCAGCAGTCCAGAAGGTCAAGTATCCGGGGAGCTGTTTTTT. As protein: CASSPEGQVSGELFF. V usage is TRBV2 and J usage is TRBJ2-2; no definite D call. The ends were cut back, 5 bases at V and 6 bases at J, with 16 bases in the middle. Germline CDR1 is SNHLY and CDR2 is FYNNEI. This CDR3 has 15 residues.

This clone was detected only a few times. The gene calls are TRBV25-1 and TRBJ2-7; TRBD1 agrees at 8 bases. This CDR3 is built from 15 residues. Per germline, CDR1 MGHDK and CDR2 SYGVNS. The V gene end was trimmed by 4 bases and the J gene end by 5 bases; junction bases not matched to a gene: 10. CDR3 amino acids: CASSGFRTGLNEQYF. Written as DNA, the CDR3 is TGTGCCAGCAGTGGGTTTAGGACAGGGCTGAACGAGCAGTACTTC.

Turning to this clone: A read error may account for a junction end that differs from germline. V usage is TRBV2 and J usage is TRBJ2-7; D possibly corresponds to TRBD1 (5 bases). Germline-derived CDR1 and CDR2 are SNHLY and FYNNEI. The CDR3 length is 15 residues. The DNA of the CDR3 is TGTGCCAGCACTGAAGGGGCAGAAATAACCTACGAGCAGTACTTC. This sequence encodes CASTEGAEITYEQYF.

The chain is built from TRBV5-6 and TRBJ2-1; 7 bases line up with TRBD1. From germline, CDR1 is SGHDT and CDR2 YYEEEE. With V trimmed by 4 bases and J by 6 bases, 4 bases remained unmatched. The CDR3 covers 13 residues. The CDR3, as DNA: TGTGCCAGCAGCCCGACAGGGAGCAATGAGCAGTTCTTC. This gives the protein CASSPTGSNEQFF.

The sample holds a few counts of this clone. The gene calls are TRBV19 and TRBJ2-2; 7 bases are a match to TRBD2. Germline trimming cut 5 bases from V and 4 bases from J; bases unmatched to any gene: 7. The germline V gene has CDR1 LNHDA and CDR2 SQIVND (reference sequence). The CDR3 covers 15 residues. The CDR3 DNA reads as TGTGCCAGTAGTCCCTTAGCGGGTGTCACCGGGGAGCTGTTTTTT. Protein product: CASSPLAGVTGELFF.

This clone was detected a few times. This chain links TRBV7-9 with TRBJ2-7; 11 bases match TRBD1. The junction had 4 bases not matched to a gene; V was cut back by 4 bases and J by 5 bases. The CDR3 spans 14 residues. Germline V gene data show CDR1 as SEHNR and CDR2 as FQNEAQ (reference sequence). CDR3 sequence reads: CASSSGTGGHEQYF. The DNA of the CDR3 is TGTGCCAGCAGCTCCGGGACAGGGGGGCACGAGCAGTACTTC.

This clone has just a few counts. This chain connects TRBV10-3 to TRBJ2-1, with TRBD2 matching over 12 bases. This CDR3 has 13 residues. CDR1 ENHRY and CDR2 SYGVKD come from the germline V gene. V was clipped by 11 bases and J by 9 bases; unmatched bases: 8. The CDR3 reads CASRLAGEPEQFF. Here the CDR3 DNA reads TGTGCCTCCCGACTAGCGGGGGAACCTGAGCAGTTCTTC.

The rearrangement uses TRBV6-5 and TRBJ1-6; D gene uncertain. V lost 4 bases to trimming and J lost 7 bases, with 14 bases between them. The germline V gene encodes CDR1 MNHEY and CDR2 SVGAGI. The CDR3 sequence is 15 residues long. DNA of the CDR3: TGTGCCAGCAGTTCGGACCTTGGCGGGAATTCACCCCTCCACTTT. This codes for CASSSDLGGNSPLHF.

The chain joins TRBV30 to TRBJ2-2; D is perhaps TRBD1 or TRBD2 (5 bases each). Germline loops: CDR1 GTSNPN, CDR2 SVGIG (reference sequence). V dropped 3 bases and J dropped 1 base, with 18 bases sitting between them. The CDR3 is 17 amino acids. The CDR3 DNA follows: TGTGCCTGGAGACGGGGACCCGGGACCGAGAACACCGGGGAGCTGTTTTTT. Its protein is CAWRRGPGTENTGELFF.

In its sample, this clone was seen a few times. The chain is built from TRBV4-2 and TRBJ2-3, with D uncertain. The CDR3 covers 14 residues. V was pared by 0 bases and J by 2 bases, with 6 bases between. CDR1 and CDR2 from the germline V gene are LGHNA and YNFKEQ. CDR3 sequence: CASSQEKATDTQYF. CDR3 DNA: TGTGCCAGCAGCCAAGAAAAGGCCACAGATACGCAGTATTTT.

This clone has more than one count but fewer than ten. This rearrangement joins TRBV2 to TRBJ2-1; TRBD2 agrees at 10 bases. The CDR3 runs 14 residues. With V trimmed by 8 bases and J by 2 bases, 3 bases remained unmatched. The germline gives CDR1 SNHLY, CDR2 FYNNEI. The CDR3 nucleotides are TGTGCCAGCGTAAGCGGGGGGGCCTACAATGAGCAGTTCTTC. Its protein is CASVSGGAYNEQFF.

This clone occurred a few times. V is TRBV6-5 and J is TRBJ1-1; perhaps TRBD1 as D (6 bases). This CDR3 has 12 residues. The germline CDR1 and CDR2 sequences are MNHEY and SVGAGI. V lost 8 bases and J 4 bases, leaving 11 bases between the germline ends. The CDR3 DNA is TGTGCCAGCGGAAAACAGGGCACTGAAGCTTTCTTT. Protein product: CASGKQGTEAFF.

The V gene is TRBV7-9, the J gene TRBJ2-5, with D unclear. Deletions cut 5 bases from V and 0 bases from J, with 7 bases between. The CDR3 contains 13 residues. CDR1 SEHNR and CDR2 FQNEAQ come from the germline V gene (reference sequence). In DNA form, the CDR3 reads TGTGCCAGCAGCCCTGATTACCAAGAGACCCAGTACTTC. Its translation is CASSPDYQETQYF.